This T cell receptor (beta chain) was profiled in a study of cytotoxic CD8 clonotypes in ibrutinib-treated CLL. Germline lookup yields CDR1 MDHEN and CDR2 SYDVKM. V lost 4 bases and J 1 base, leaving 13 bases between the germline ends. This CDR3 has 16 amino acids. Some clones are missing from TCRdb's copy, which holds only in-frame ones; the method was immunoSEQ multiplex PCR. Among fewer than 85,000 clones, 70% to 80% were seen once, and the ten largest hold 4% to 5.5%. The genes are TRBV28 and TRBJ2-2, with D perhaps TRBD2 (6 bases). The receptor's source is a human donor with chronic lymphocytic leukemia. The input for sequencing was PBMCs, taken after 12 months of ibrutinib treatment. CDR3 in amino acids: CASSSVAEMNTGELFF. In nucleotides, the CDR3 is TGTGCCAGCAGTTCCGTAGCGGAGATGAACACCGGGGAGCTGTTTTTT.